These 3 T cell receptor beta chains were all obtained from the same sample, sequenced in a study of shared clonotypes between healthy human individuals. Cells designated naive CD8 were CD45RO-negative and were positively selected for CCR7, with terminally differentiated effector memory CD45RA+ cells excluded. Sequenced by immunoSEQ multiplex PCR; TCRdb stores in-frame clones only, minus some. The sample has approximately 600,000 clones; 85% to 95% are singletons. The material sequenced was naive CD8+ T cells sorted from blood. These receptors all come from a woman between 25 and 40 years old in good health.

The chain is built from TRBV4-1 and TRBJ2-5; 8 nucleotides line up with TRBD1. The J call may be in error: the DNA end matches TRBJ2-7 better. The CDR3 is 16 amino acids. Germline CDR1 reads MGHRA; CDR2 reads YSYEKL. The CDR3: CASSQDGDRGIYEQYF. The CDR3 nucleotides read TGCGCCAGCAGCCAAGATGGAGACAGGGGAATCTACGAGCAGTACTTC.

The genes are TRBV9 and TRBJ2-7; D perhaps matches TRBD1 (7 bases). Trimming took 3 bases from V and 2 from J, leaving 15 bases between them. Germline CDR1 and CDR2: SGDLS and YYNGEE. The CDR3 totals 15 residues. The chain's CDR3 is CASSGSGGRTYEQYF. In DNA form, the CDR3 reads TGTGCCAGCAGCGGTTCAGGGGGGCGGACCTACGAGCAGTACTTC.

A remark on this clone: Other DNA sequences in the same sample also yield this CDR3. This chain links TRBV27 with TRBJ2-7; D is uncertain. Trimming removed 0 bases at V and 0 bases at J, with 6 bases between. Germline V CDR1 and CDR2: MNHEY, SMNVEV (reference sequence). This CDR3 is built from 14 residues. CDR3 coding DNA: TGTGCCAGCAGTTTATCAACTGGCTCCTACGAGCAGTACTTC. Protein sequence: CASSLSTGSYEQYF.